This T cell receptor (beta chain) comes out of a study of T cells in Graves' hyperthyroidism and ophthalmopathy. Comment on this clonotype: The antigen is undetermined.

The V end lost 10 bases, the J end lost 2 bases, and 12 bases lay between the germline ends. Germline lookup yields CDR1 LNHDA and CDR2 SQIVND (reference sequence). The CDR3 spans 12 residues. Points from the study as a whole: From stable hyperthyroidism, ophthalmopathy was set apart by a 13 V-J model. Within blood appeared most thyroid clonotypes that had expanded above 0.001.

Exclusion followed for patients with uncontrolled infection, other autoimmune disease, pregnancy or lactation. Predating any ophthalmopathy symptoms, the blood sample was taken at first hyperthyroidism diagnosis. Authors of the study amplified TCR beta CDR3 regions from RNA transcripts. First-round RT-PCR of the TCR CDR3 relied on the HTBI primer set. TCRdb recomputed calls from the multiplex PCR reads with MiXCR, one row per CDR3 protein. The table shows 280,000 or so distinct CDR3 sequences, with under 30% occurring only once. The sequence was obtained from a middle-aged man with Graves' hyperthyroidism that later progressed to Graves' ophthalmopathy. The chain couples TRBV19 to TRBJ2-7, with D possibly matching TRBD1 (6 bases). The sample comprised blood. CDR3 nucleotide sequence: TGTGCCACGTCAGGGGAGACCTACGAGCAGTACTTC. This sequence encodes CATSGETYEQYF.